This T cell receptor beta chain emerged from a study of shared clonotypes between healthy human individuals. The study, taken as a whole, reports: Sequencing of the sorted subsets was shown by rarefaction to be incomplete despite large depth. Naive subsets tended to show greater estimated richness than memory subsets.

Remarks on this clone: Antigen specificity is unknown.

CDR3 length: 15 amino acids. Germline V gene lookup returns CDR1 LNHDA and CDR2 SQIVND (reference sequence). With V trimmed by 1 base and J by 5 bases, 6 bases remained unmatched. Assay used: immunoSEQ multiplex PCR; TCRdb lists only in-frame clones, some missing. Of under 600,000 clones listed, roughly 98% are singletons. Positively selected for CCR7, the CD45RO-negative cells used as naive CD8 cells excluded terminally differentiated effector memory CD45RA+ cells. The chain joins TRBV19 to TRBJ1-1; 8 positions match TRBD1. The sample consisted of naive CD8+ T cells sorted from blood. The clonotype was recovered from a man aged 25 to 40 in good health. This chain's CDR3 is CASSIVQGGVTEAFF. CDR3 coding DNA: TGTGCCAGTAGTATAGTACAGGGGGGAGTAACTGAAGCTTTCTTT.